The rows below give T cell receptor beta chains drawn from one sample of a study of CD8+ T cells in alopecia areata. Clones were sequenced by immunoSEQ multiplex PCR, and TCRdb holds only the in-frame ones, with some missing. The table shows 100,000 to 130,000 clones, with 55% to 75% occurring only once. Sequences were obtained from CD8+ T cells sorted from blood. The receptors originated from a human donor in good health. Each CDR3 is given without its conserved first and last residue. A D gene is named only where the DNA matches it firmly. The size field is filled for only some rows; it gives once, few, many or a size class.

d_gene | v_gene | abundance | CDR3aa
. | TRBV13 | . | ASSLDRQNTDTQY
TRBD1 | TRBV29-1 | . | SVVGQGARGYT
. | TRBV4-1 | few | ASSQATGYNSPLH
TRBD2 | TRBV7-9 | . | ASSPRGGLEETQY
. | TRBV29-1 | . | SVLQARGYT
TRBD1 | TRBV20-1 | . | SAMTGNEQY
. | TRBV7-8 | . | ASSTIPGGLAYGYT
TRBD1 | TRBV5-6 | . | ASSFGTGGGYGYT
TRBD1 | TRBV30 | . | AWSDTGAPYEQY
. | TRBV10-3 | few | AISEWQEPLDEQF
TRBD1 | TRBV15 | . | ATSRDRFDEKLF
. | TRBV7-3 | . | ASMGSGELF